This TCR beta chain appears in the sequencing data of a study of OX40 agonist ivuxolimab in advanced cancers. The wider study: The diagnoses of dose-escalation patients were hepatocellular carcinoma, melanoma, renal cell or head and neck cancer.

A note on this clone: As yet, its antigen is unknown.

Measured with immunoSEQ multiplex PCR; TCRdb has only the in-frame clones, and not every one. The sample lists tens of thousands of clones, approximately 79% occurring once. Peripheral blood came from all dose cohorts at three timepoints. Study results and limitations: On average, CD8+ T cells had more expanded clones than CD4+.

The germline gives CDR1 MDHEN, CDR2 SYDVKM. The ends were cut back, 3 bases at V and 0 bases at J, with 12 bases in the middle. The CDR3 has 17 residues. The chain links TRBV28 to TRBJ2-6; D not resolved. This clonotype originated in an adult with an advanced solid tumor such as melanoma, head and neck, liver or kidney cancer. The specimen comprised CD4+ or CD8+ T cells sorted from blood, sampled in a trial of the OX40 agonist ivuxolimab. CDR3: CASSFPARSSGANVLTF. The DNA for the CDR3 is TGTGCCAGCAGTTTCCCAGCCCGGAGCTCTGGGGCCAACGTCCTGACTTTC.